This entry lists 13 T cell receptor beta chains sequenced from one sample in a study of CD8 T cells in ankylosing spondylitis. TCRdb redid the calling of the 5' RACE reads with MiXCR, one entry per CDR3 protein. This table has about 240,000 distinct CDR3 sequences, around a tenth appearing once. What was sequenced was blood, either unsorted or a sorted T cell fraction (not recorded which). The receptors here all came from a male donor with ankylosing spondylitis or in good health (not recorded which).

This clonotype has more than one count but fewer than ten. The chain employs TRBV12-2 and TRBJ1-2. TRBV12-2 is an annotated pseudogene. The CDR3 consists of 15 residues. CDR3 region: CASRLGYRLLYGYTF. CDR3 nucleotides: TGTGCAAGTCGCTTGGGCTACAGGCTACTCTATGGCTACACCTTC.

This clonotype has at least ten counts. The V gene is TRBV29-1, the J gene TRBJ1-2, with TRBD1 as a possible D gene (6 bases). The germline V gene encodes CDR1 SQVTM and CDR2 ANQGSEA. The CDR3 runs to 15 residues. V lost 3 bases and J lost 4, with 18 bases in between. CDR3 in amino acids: CSVEMESGVSYGYTF. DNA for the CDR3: TGCAGCGTTGAGATGGAGTCAGGGGTATCCTATGGCTACACCTTC. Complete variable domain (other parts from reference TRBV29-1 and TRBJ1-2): SAVISQKPSRDICQRGTSLTIQCQVDSQVTMMFWYRQQPGQSLTLIATANQGSEATYESGFVIDKFPISRPNLTFSTLTVSNMSPEDSSIYLCSVEMESGVSYGYTFGSGTRLTVV.

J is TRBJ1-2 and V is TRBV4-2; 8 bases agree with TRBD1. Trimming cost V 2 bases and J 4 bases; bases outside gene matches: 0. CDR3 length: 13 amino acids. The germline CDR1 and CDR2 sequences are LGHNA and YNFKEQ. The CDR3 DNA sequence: TGTGCCAGCAGCCAAACAGGGGGCTATGGCTACACCTTC. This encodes CASSQTGGYGYTF.

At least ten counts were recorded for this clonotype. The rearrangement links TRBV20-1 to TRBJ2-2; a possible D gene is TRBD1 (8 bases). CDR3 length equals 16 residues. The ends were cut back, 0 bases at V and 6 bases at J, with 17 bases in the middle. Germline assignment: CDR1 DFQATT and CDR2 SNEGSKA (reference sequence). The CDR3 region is CSAREGGTGGAGELFF. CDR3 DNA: TGCAGTGCTAGAGAGGGAGGGACAGGAGGAGCCGGGGAGCTGTTTTTT.

The CDR3 coding sequence is TGCGCCAGCAGCGCGGTAGCTCCTTACGAGCAGTACTTC. This sequence encodes CASSAVAPYEQYF. The chain is built from TRBV10-2 and TRBJ2-7; D gene ambiguous. Germline V gene lookup returns CDR1 WSHSY and CDR2 SAAADI. The CDR3 loop spans 13 amino acids. Trimming took off 6 bases at V and 4 bases at J, with 13 bases between the two ends.

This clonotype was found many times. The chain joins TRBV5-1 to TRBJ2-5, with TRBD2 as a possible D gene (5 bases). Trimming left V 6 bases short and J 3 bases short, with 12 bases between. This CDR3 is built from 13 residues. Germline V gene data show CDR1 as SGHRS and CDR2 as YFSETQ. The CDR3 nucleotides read TGCGCCAGCAACTCCGGAGGAGAAGAGACCCAGTACTTC. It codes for CASNSGGEETQYF.

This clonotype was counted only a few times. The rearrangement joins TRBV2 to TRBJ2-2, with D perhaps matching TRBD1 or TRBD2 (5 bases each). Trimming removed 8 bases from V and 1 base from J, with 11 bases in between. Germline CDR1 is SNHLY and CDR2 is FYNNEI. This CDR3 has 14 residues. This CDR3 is CASAGRVNTGELFF. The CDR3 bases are TGTGCCAGCGCGGGCAGGGTGAACACCGGGGAGCTGTTTTTT. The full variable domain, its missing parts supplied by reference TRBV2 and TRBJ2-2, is EPEVTQTPSHQVTQMGQEVILRCVPISNHLYFYWYRQILGQKVEFLVSFYNNEISEKSEIFDDQFSVERPDGSNFTLKIRSTKLEDSAMYFCASAGRVNTGELFFGEGSRLTVL.

As DNA, the CDR3 is TGTGCCAGCAGCTCGACTAGCGGGGGGTTGTACGAGCAGTACTTC. Translated: CASSSTSGGLYEQYF. The rearrangement links TRBV3-1 to TRBJ2-7; 13 nucleotides align to TRBD2. There are 15 residues in the CDR3. Germline V gene data show CDR1 as LGHDT and CDR2 as YNNKEL (reference sequence). V trimming: 5 bases; J trimming: 4 bases; junction bases outside the gene matches: 5.

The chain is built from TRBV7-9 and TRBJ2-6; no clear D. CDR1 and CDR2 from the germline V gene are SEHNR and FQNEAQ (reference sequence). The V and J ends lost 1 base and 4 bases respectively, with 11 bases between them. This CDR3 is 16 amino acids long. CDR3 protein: CASSLGLSAGANVLTF. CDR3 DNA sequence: TGTGCCAGCAGCTTAGGTCTCTCCGCCGGGGCCAACGTCCTGACTTTC.

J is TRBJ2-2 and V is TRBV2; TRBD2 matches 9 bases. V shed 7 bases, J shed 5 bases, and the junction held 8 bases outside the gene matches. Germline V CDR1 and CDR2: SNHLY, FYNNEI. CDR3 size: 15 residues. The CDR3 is CASTVVAGDTGELFF. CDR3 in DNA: TGTGCCAGCACCGTAGTAGCGGGAGATACCGGGGAGCTGTTTTTT. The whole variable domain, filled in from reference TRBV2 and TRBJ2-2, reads EPEVTQTPSHQVTQMGQEVILRCVPISNHLYFYWYRQILGQKVEFLVSFYNNEISEKSEIFDDQFSVERPDGSNFTLKIRSTKLEDSAMYFCASTVVAGDTGELFFGEGSRLTVL.

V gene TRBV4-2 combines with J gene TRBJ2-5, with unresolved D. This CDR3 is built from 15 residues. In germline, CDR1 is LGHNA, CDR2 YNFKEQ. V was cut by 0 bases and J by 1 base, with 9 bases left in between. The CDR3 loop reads CASSQEGSTQETQYF. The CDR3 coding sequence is TGTGCCAGCAGCCAAGAGGGCAGCACCCAAGAGACCCAGTACTTC.

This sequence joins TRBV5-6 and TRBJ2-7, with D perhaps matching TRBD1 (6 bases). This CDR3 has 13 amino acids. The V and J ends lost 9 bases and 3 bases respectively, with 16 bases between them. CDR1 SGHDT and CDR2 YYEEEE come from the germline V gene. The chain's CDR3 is CAMSPGQLYEQYF. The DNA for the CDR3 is TGTGCCATGAGCCCCGGACAGCTCTACGAGCAGTACTTC.

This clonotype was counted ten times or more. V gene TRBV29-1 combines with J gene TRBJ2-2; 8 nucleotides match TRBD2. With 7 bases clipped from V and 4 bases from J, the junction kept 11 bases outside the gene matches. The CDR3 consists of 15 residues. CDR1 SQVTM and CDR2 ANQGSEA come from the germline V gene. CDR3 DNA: TGCAGCGCCGGGGGGGGGTTTGATGTCACCGGGGAGCTGTTTTTT. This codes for CSAGGGFDVTGELFF.